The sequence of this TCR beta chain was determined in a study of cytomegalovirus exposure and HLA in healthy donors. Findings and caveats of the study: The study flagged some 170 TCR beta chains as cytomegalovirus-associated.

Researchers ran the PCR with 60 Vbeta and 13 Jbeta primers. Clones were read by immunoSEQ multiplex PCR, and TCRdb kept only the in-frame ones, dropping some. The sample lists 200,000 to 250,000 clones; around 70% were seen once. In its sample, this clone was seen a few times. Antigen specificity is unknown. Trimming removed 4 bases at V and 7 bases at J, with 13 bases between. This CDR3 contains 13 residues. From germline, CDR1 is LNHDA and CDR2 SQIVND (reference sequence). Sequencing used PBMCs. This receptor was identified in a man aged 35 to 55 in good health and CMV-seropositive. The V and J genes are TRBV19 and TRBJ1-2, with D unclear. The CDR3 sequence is CASSKAGPIGYTF. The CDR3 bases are TGTGCCAGTAGTAAGGCAGGCCCCATTGGCTACACCTTC.